This T cell receptor beta chain was profiled in a study of technical replicates of blood from a few donors. Here immunoSEQ multiplex PCR was the method, and the copy in TCRdb shows in-frame clones only, minus some. Of 65,000 to 90,000 clones detected, 95% to 98% appear once; the ten largest clones hold 0.2% to 0.25%. This clone occurred once. With 1 base removed from V and 0 bases from J, the gap between germline ends came to 9 bases. CDR3 length equals 14 residues. Looked up from germline, CDR1 is SQVTM and CDR2 is ANQGSEA. The V and J genes are TRBV29-1 and TRBJ1-2; no definite D call. The sequenced sample consisted of T cells isolated from PBMCs. The sequence derives from a human donor in good health. CDR3 region: CSVEVPETNYGYTF. The DNA of the CDR3 is TGCAGCGTTGAAGTTCCAGAAACTAACTATGGCTACACCTTC.